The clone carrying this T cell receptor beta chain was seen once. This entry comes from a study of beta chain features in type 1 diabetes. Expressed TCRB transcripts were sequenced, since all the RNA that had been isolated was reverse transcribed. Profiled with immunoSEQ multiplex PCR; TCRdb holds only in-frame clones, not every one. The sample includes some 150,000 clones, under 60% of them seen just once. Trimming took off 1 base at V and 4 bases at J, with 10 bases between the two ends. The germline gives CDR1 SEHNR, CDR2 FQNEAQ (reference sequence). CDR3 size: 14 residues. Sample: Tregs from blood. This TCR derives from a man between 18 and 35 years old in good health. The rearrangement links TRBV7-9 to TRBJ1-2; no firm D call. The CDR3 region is CASSLGRIGYGYTF. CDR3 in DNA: TGTGCCAGCAGCTTAGGCAGGATCGGCTATGGCTACACCTTC.